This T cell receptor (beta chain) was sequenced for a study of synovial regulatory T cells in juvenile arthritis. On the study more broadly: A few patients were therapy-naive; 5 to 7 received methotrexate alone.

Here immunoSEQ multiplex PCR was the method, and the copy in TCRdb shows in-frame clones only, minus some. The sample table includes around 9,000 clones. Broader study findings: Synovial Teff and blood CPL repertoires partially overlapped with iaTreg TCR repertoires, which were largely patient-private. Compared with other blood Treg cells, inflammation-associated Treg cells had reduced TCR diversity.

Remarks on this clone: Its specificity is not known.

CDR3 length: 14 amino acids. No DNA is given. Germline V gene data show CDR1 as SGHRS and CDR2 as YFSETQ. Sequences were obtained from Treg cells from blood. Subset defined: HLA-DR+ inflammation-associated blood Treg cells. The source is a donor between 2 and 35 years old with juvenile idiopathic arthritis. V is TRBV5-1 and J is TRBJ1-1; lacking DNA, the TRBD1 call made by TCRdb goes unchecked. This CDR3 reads CASSIRQGSTEAFF.